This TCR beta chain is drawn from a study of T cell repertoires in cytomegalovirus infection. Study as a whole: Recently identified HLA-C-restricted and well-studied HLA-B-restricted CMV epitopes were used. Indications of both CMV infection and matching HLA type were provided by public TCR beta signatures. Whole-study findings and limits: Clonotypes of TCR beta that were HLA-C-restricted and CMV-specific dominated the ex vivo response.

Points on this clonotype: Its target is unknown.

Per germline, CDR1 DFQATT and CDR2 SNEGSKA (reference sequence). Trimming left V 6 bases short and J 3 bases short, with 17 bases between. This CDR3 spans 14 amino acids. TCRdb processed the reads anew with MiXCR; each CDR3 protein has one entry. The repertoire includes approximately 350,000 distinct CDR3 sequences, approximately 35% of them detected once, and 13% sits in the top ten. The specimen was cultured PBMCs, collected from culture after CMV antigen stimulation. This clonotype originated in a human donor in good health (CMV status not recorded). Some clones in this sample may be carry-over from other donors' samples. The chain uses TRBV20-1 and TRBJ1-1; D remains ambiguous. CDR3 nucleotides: TGCAGTGCCCGTGAACCGGGCAAGGACACTGAAGCTTTCTTT. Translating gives CSAREPGKDTEAFF.